This record covers a single T cell receptor beta chain. In the authors' workflow: Scientists estimated how many nucleated cells there were by amplifying reference gene primers. Sequencing was performed with immunoSEQ multiplex PCR; in TCRdb, only in-frame clones are kept and a portion is missing. V and J calls and clone size are copied from that table; D and trimming were computed from the DNA. The profile shows some 230,000 clones, around 82% of them singletons. This specimen belongs to a study of blood T cell repertoires in COVID-19. This CDR3 has 14 residues. The V and J ends lost 1 base and 8 bases respectively, with 9 bases between them. Per the germline V gene, CDR1 is MGHDK and CDR2 is SYGVNS.

Sequenced material: peripheral blood. This chain links TRBV25-1 with TRBJ1-6, with D possibly TRBD1 on 5 matching bases. This TCR derives from a woman aged 60-75 years with acute or convalescent COVID-19. The CDR3 region is CASSESTGYSPLHF. DNA for the CDR3: TGTGCCAGCAGTGAATCTACAGGTTATTCACCCCTCCACTTT.